This T cell receptor (beta chain) was sequenced during a study of neurological immune-mediated disorders. Time point noted: longitudinal time-point 3. The starting material, 2 million PBMCs stored at -80 C, gave rise to the unsorted libraries. This clonotype was recorded a few times. What it binds is unknown. The germline V gene has CDR1 SGHDT and CDR2 YYEEEE. This CDR3 has 15 residues. Trimming removed 5 bases from V and 5 bases from J, with 19 bases in between. Study conclusions and caveats: HTLV-1-associated myelopathy had the most TCR clonal expansion, while multiple sclerosis had the least, a level that fell below healthy controls.

The cDNA was generated by 5'RACE with 10-nucleotide random UMIs. A single run covered 15-18 subjects with over 180 million TCR-beta sequences. TCRdb redid the calling of the 5' RACE reads with MiXCR, one entry per CDR3 protein. The data show more than 95,000 distinct CDR3 sequences, under 14% seen once. V is TRBV5-6 and J is TRBJ2-5; perhaps TRBD2 as D (6 bases). The sample was PBMCs. The origin of this receptor is a female donor with HTLV-1-associated myelopathy (HAM/TSP). This CDR3 is CASRPPRGIAETQYF. The CDR3 DNA is TGTGCCAGCAGACCCCCTCGGGGGATAGCGGAGACCCAGTACTTC.